This TCR beta chain derives from a study of blood T cell repertoires in COVID-19. Overall study context: The study drew acute and convalescent COVID-19 samples from the United States, Italy and Spain. Sample material is recorded as cDNA or gDNA derived from T cells, B-cell-depleted T cells, or PBMCs.

CDR1 is KGHSH, CDR2 LQKENI, per germline. V lost 4 bases, J lost 1 base, and 7 bases stayed unmatched. CDR3 size: 16 residues. Under the authors' procedure: Amplification of reference gene primers provided the estimated nucleated cell counts. Produced via immunoSEQ multiplex PCR; TCRdb's table is partial and in-frame only. V and J calls and clone size are copied from that table; D and trimming were computed from the DNA. The table shows tens of thousands of clones, with under 85% occurring only once. The sequenced sample consisted of peripheral blood. The chain has TRBV18 and TRBJ1-5; 7 bases agree with TRBD1. The TCR sequence derives from a man aged 65-85 years with acute or convalescent COVID-19. The CDR3 region has the DNA TGTGCCAGCTCACTCCAGGGGGTGAGGAGCAATCAGCCCCAGCATTTT. Translation gives CASSLQGVRSNQPQHF. Combining the CDR3 with reference TRBV18 and TRBJ1-5 gives the whole variable domain NAGVMQNPRHLVRRRGQEARLRCSPMKGHSHVYWYRQLPEEGLKFMVYLQKENIIDESGMPKERFSAEFPKEGPSILRIQQVVRGDSAAYFCASSLQGVRSNQPQHFGDGTRLSIL.